These 10 T cell receptor beta chains originate from one sample sequenced in a study of T-cell reconstitution after alpha-beta-depleted transplantation in children listed by TCRdb under 2016. The method behind the library was PCR. TCRdb shows the sequencer as Illumina HiSeq 2500. TCR libraries were prepared with molecular barcoding, using unique molecular identifiers to normalize TCRbeta repertoire quantification. The public reads were quality trimmed at Q25 with fastp and then assembled into clones with MiXCR by TCRdb, keeping productive beta chains. Every entry covers one CDR3 protein and lists the most common genes and DNA from its rows. This sample is represented by fewer than 200,000 distinct CDR3 sequences; roughly 6.8% of them were singletons. The top ten clones comprise around 2.7% of the sample. The sample in question was PBMCs from the stem cell graft donor, obtained from the stem cell graft. The receptor set was obtained from a human donor who donated a stem cell graft to a child with Wiskott-Aldrich syndrome.

Ten or more counts support this clonotype. The genes are TRBV5-6 and TRBJ2-1, with 11 positions matching TRBD2. The CDR3 is 15 amino acids. With 0 bases clipped from V and 10 bases from J, the junction kept 6 bases outside the gene matches. Per germline, CDR1 SGHDT and CDR2 YYEEEE. The CDR3 loop is CASSLELAGAGEQFF. The CDR3 DNA reads as TGTGCCAGCAGCTTGGAACTAGCGGGAGCGGGGGAGCAGTTCTTC.

This clonotype was found many times. This chain links TRBV4-3 with TRBJ2-7, with 7 bases fitting TRBD2. Germline V gene sequence: CDR1 LGHNA, CDR2 YSLEER. The J segment lost 2 bases and the V segment lost 0 bases, leaving 13 bases of the junction unmatched. The CDR3 runs to 18 residues. This chain's CDR3 is CASSQDLSGEGWTYEQYF. The CDR3 DNA reads as TGCGCCAGCAGCCAAGATCTGTCCGGGGAGGGCTGGACCTACGAGCAGTACTTC.

Ten or more counts support this clonotype. The genes are TRBV29-1 and TRBJ2-1, with D possibly being TRBD1 or TRBD2 (5 bases each). Trimming left V 3 bases short and J 0 bases short, with 12 bases between. This CDR3 is 15 amino acids long. The V gene's germline CDR1 is SQVTM and CDR2 ANQGSEA. In DNA, the CDR3 is TGCAGCGTTGAGGGGGTGGAGAGCTCCTACAATGAGCAGTTCTTC. Its protein product is CSVEGVESSYNEQFF.

This rearrangement joins TRBV7-8 to TRBJ2-5; 8 bases agree with TRBD1. The V gene's germline CDR1 is SGHVS and CDR2 FQNEAQ. The CDR3 consists of 15 residues. J lost 5 bases, V lost 5 bases, and 10 bases had no gene match. CDR3 sequence (DNA): TGTGCCAGCAGCCTCGACAGGGGAGACGGGGAGACCCAGTACTTC. As protein: CASSLDRGDGETQYF.

In its sample, this clonotype was seen many times. This sequence joins TRBV3-1 and TRBJ1-2; maybe TRBD1 (5 bases). CDR3 size: 15 residues. V gave up 3 bases and J gave up 4 bases, with 15 bases separating them. The V gene's germline CDR1 is LGHDT and CDR2 YNNKEL (reference sequence). CDR3 residues: CASSQSTANLYGYTF. The CDR3 coding sequence is TGTGCCAGCAGCCAGTCGACAGCGAACCTCTATGGCTACACCTTC. The whole variable domain, filled in from reference TRBV3-1 and TRBJ1-2, reads DTAVSQTPKYLVTQMGNDKSIKCEQNLGHDTMYWYKQDSKKFLKIMFSYNNKELIINETVPNRFSPKSPDKAHLNLHINSLELGDSAVYFCASSQSTANLYGYTFGSGTRLTVV.

This clonotype was seen repeatedly, ten times or more. Here the CDR3 reads CASSLEAGQGEKLFF. CDR3 DNA: TGTGCCAGCAGTTTAGAGGCGGGACAGGGTGAAAAACTGTTTTTT. The chain carries TRBV12-3 or TRBV12-4 and TRBJ1-4; 9 bases map to TRBD1. The CDR3 loop spans 15 amino acids. Trimming cost V 1 base and J 7 bases; bases outside gene matches: 4.

There are a few counts of this clonotype. The chain has TRBV2 and TRBJ2-2; a possible D gene is TRBD2 (6 bases). This CDR3 is built from 12 residues. Between the trimmed V and J ends, which lost 7 bases and 4 bases, there was a span of 7 bases. Germline V gene lookup returns CDR1 SNHLY and CDR2 FYNNEI. The CDR3, as DNA: TGTGCCAGCACCGGGGGCACCGGGGAGCTGTTTTTT. As protein: CASTGGTGELFF.

A few counts support this clonotype. The rearrangement uses TRBV6-2 or TRBV6-3 and TRBJ1-5, with D tentatively TRBD1 (6 bases). The CDR3 is made up of 12 amino acids. The germline V gene has CDR1 MNHEY and CDR2 SVGEGT. Trimming took off 5 bases at V and 7 bases at J, with 9 bases between the two ends. CDR3 in amino acids: CASSLRGQPQHF. The DNA for the CDR3 is TGTGCCAGCAGTCTCAGGGGCCAGCCCCAGCATTTT.

In this sample, this clonotype turned up many times. The rearrangement links TRBV20-1 to TRBJ2-7, with TRBD2 as a possible D gene (6 bases). Looked up from germline, CDR1 is DFQATT and CDR2 is SNEGSKA (reference sequence). This CDR3 contains 12 residues. The germline V and J ends were trimmed by 3 bases and 4 bases, with 10 bases remaining between them. Written as DNA, the CDR3 is TGCAGTGCTAGGCTAGCGCCATACGAGCAGTACTTC. It is translated as CSARLAPYEQYF.

The V and J genes are TRBV5-1 and TRBJ1-3, with unresolved D. The CDR3 runs 14 residues. V dropped 4 bases and J dropped 0 bases, with 8 bases sitting between them. CDR1 SGHRS and CDR2 YFSETQ come from the germline V gene. The CDR3 nucleotides are TGCGCCAGCAGCCTGGGGAACTCTGGAAACACCATATATTTT. Its translation: CASSLGNSGNTIYF.